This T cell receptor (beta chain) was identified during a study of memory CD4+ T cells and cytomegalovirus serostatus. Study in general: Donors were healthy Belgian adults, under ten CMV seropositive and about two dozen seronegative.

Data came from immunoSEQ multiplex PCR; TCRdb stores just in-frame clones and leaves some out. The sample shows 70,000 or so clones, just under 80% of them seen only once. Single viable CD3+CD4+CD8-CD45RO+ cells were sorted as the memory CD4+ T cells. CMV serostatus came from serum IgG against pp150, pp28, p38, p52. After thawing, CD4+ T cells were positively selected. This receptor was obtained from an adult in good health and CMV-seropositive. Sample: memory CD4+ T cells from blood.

The CDR3, as DNA: TGCGCCAGCAGCCAATTAAGAGGGGATGAGCAGTTCTTC. It translates to CASSQLRGDEQFF. The V gene is TRBV4-3, the J gene TRBJ2-1; D assignment may be TRBD1 or TRBD2 (5 bases each). Per germline, CDR1 LGHNA and CDR2 YSLEER. The CDR3 loop spans 13 amino acids. V dropped 2 bases and J dropped 8 bases, with 10 bases sitting between them.